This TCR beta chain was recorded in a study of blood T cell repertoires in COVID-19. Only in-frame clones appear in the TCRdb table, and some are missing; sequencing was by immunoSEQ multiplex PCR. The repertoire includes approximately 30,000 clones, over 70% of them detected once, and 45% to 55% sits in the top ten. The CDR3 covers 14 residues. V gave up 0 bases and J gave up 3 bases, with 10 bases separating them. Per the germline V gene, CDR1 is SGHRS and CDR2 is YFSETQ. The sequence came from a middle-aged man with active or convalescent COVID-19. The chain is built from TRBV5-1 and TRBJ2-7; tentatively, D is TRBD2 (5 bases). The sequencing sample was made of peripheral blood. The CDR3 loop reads CASSLGRGDYEQYF. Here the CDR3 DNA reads TGCGCCAGCAGCTTGGGTCGGGGAGACTACGAGCAGTACTTC.